This TCR beta chain was found in a study of memory B cells and T cells in multiple sclerosis listed by TCRdb under 2018. A note on the overall study: The study compared the TCR beta repertoires of autoproliferating peripheral T cells with those of brain lesion-infiltrating T cells in multiple sclerosis patients. TCR sequencing involved a couple of multiple sclerosis patients from whom brain lesions at autopsy or brain-infiltrating cells from biopsy were available. Paper-wide results and their limitations: Because clone-set sizes varied across compartments, the counts of shared clonotypes were affected, making normalization necessary.

Note on this clone: This clone's antigen is unknown. Base qualities are not provided; no much larger clone lies one nucleotide away.

The immunoSEQ Platform was used to amplify TCRbeta CDR3 regions from extracted genomic DNA. Multiplex PCR, high-throughput sequencing and a vendor bioinformatics pipeline were combined in the immunoSEQ assay. The authors' pipeline ran thus. Non-productive sequences and CDR3s shorter than 4 amino acids were removed, and clonotype frequencies were recalculated per sample. In immunoSEQ Analyzer 2.0, a clonotype counted as shared when the CDR3 amino acid, V gene and J gene sequences were identical. Repertoire overlap was normalized by dividing shared clonotype counts by the product of both clone-set sizes, with the result scaled by 1000 into arbitrary units. Drawn from immuneACCESS, this table holds only the in-frame rearrangements with V and J called that TCRdb kept. Clones are partly lost; checked studies trace under half to an unresolved V gene and leave the rest unexplained. The DNA was the basis for D and trimming; V, J and clone size are from that table. The sample has approximately 32,000 clones on record, about 84% of them singletons. The biggest ten clones account for 2.7% of the sample.

After stimulus-free culture of CFSE-labeled PBMCs, the autoproliferating (CFSEdim) and non-proliferating (CFSEhi) T cell fractions were sequenced separately. Altogether, roughly 5x10^7 CFSE-labeled PBMCs were kept in culture for about 7 days with no stimulus, after which the replicate wells were combined. PBMCs were labeled with around 0.5 uM CFSE and cultured in serum-free AIM-V medium without exogenous stimuli. PBMCs were isolated by Ficoll density gradient centrifugation and cryopreserved before use. Using a FACSAria III, live 7-AAD-negative cells were sorted, then washed with PBS and stored frozen at -80 degrees C as dry pellets. Sequenced material: PBMCs from blood kept in culture. The sequence was collected from a human donor with multiple sclerosis.

CDR3 reads: CASSSISGARYEKLFF. In nucleotide form, the sequence is TGTGCCAGCAGTTCCATCTCAGGGGCGCGCTATGAAAAACTGTTTTTT. Rearrangement joined TRBV28 to TRBJ1-4; a tentative D call is TRBD1 (6 bases match). The CDR3 runs 16 residues from the cysteine to the phenylalanine. The retained sequence is limited to the CDR3, 48 bases, with the frame set at the first base. Taken from the germline V gene, the CDR1 and CDR2 loops are MDHEN and SYDVKM. V is clipped by 4 bases and J by 6 bases, and the sequence between their germline boundaries is 18 bases long.